This TCR beta chain stems from a study of T-cell memory formation after mild COVID-19 (dated by TCRdb to about 2021). General notes on the study: Most TCR sequence clusters were specific to one of the two donors. Longitudinal TCRalpha and TCRbeta repertoire sequencing tracked T-cell clones expanding and contracting after mild COVID-19 in a couple of donors. Two young, previously healthy adult volunteers, one female and one male, were included in the cohort. What the authors observed across the whole study: Clones contracting from day 15 to 85 had balanced CD4/CD8 phenotypes, while a second wave expanding from day 15 to 37 was biased towards CD4+. The second-wave clones that peaked on day 37 were not confirmed to be SARS-CoV-2 specific. Some responding clones were detected in pre-infection memory, suggesting pre-existing cross-reactive memory T cells joined the SARS-CoV-2 response. Contracting CD4+ clones appeared mostly in the CM and EM memory subsets, whereas CD8+ clones were enriched in EMRA. Only a couple of mild cases were covered in the study, and larger cohorts including severe cases with pre-infection samples were considered necessary.

Ficoll-Paque density gradient centrifugation was the method used to isolate PBMCs. This clonotype was counted only a few times. Its antigen is still unknown. Per-base quality was not reported, and no clone a single base away is much larger than it. V is cut by 10 bases and J by 5 bases, and the space between the germline ends is 29 bases. The CDR3 holds 18 amino acids from the cysteine to the phenylalanine. CDR3 DNA only is kept here, 54 bases in frame from base 1. Sequences ENHRY (CDR1) and SYGVKD (CDR2) are obtained from the germline V gene. The data were produced on an Illumina NovaSeq 6000. TCRalpha and TCRbeta cDNA libraries were constructed by 5'RACE with constant-segment primers, with sample barcodes and unique molecular identifiers being introduced. RNA was extracted from every sample with Trizol reagent. Libraries were amplified in two PCR steps, with a second sample barcode and Illumina TruSeq adapters added in the second step. Sequencing of libraries was performed on an Illumina NovaSeq with 2 x 150 bp paired-end reads. As for the authors' bioinformatics: With migec v1.2.7, reads were demultiplexed and then collapsed into UMI-guided consensus sequences. Using mixcr v2.1.11, UMI consensuses were aligned to TRA and TRB V and J templates and then assembled into clonotypes. Clonotypes were classified as expanded or contracted when called significant by both edgeR and NoisET, with noise models trained on biological replicates. For edgeR calls, a false discovery rate-adjusted p below 0.01 and a log2 fold-change threshold of 1 were applied. As an exploratory analysis of dynamics, max-normalized trajectories of the 1000 most abundant clonotypes were examined with PCA combined with hierarchical clustering. Separately sequenced CD4+ and CD8+ repertoires were used to assign a CD4 or CD8 phenotype to each responding clone. The raw public data were reprocessed by TCRdb itself: fastp quality trimming at Q25, MiXCR clonotype calling, in-frame beta chains only. For every CDR3 protein sequence, its rows merge into one entry that carries the most common genes and DNA. The V and J calls shown here were made by TCRdb, not taken from the authors' results. This sample gives 300,000 to 350,000 distinct CDR3 sequences in total; roughly an eighth of them show up just once. 21% of the sample comes from the top ten.

The chain employs TRBV10-3 and TRBJ2-2; TRBD1 might be the D gene, on 5 matching bases. The sample comprised PBMCs or a T cell subset sorted from them (not recorded which). This TCR came from a young man who had mild COVID-19 (a few samples of this study predate the infection). The sample titles of this study are shuffled in the database, so cell type and time point are left out; the donor was told from shared clones. The CDR3 protein sequence reads: CATLAPRGEGVRTGELFF. The DNA reads as follows: TGTGCCACCCTGGCCCCAAGGGGCGAAGGTGTAAGGACCGGGGAGCTGTTTTTT.